Following are 27 T cell receptor beta chains from one sample sequenced in a study of spatial heterogeneity in lung cancer. Time point of the sample: sample taken at primary tumor resection. TCRdb independently ran MiXCR on the 5' RACE reads; one entry per CDR3 protein. The table lists roughly 8,800 distinct CDR3 sequences, around 5% of them singletons. Broader study findings: Tracking of tumor mutation counts was seen in expanded intratumoral alpha and beta TCR counts.

The antigens these receptors bind are not known. Material: lung tumor tissue, obtained at surgery. The receptors derive from a female donor with early-stage non-small cell lung cancer.

On this clonotype: Here the CDR3 omits its conserved ending phenylalanine or tryptophan, so a read error is the likely source. Because the CDR3's place on the DNA is in doubt, the DNA is left out and the CDR3 is given as listed by TCRdb. The rearrangement uses TRBV7-2 and TRBJ1-4; TRBD1 is the table's D call, not checked against the DNA. Germline values: CDR1 SGHTA, CDR2 FQGNSA. The CDR3 is 15 amino acids in total, end residues counted. CDR3 in amino acids: CDSSGDGRGKEKRGG.

This clonotype was recorded many times. The chain's CDR3 is CASSRTVSNQPQHF. Here the CDR3 DNA reads TGTGCCAGTTCGAGGACAGTTAGCAATCAGCCCCAGCATTTT. The rearrangement uses TRBV19 and TRBJ1-5, with TRBD1 as a possible D gene (6 bases). V was clipped by 8 bases and J by 0 bases, with 11 bases between them. Germline CDR1 reads LNHDA; CDR2 reads SQIVND (reference sequence). The CDR3 sequence is 14 residues long.

This clonotype is medium-sized in the sample. The rearrangement uses TRBV5-1 and TRBJ2-5; the D gene is possibly TRBD2 (5 bases). The CDR3 is 14 residues long. Deletions cut 4 bases from V and 4 bases from J, with 14 bases between. CDR1 and CDR2 (germline): SGHRS, YFSETQ. The DNA for the CDR3 is TGCGCCAGCAGCCAAGGGTCGGGGAGAGAGACCCAGTACTTC. Translating gives CASSQGSGRETQYF.

This clonotype appeared many times. The gene calls are TRBV19 and TRBJ2-4; weak D call: TRBD2 (5 bases). This CDR3 is 13 amino acids long. Per germline, CDR1 LNHDA and CDR2 SQIVND (reference sequence). V shed 9 bases and J shed 3 bases, with 12 bases lying between them. CDR3 region: CASSHGDKNIQYF. The CDR3 DNA is TGTGCCAGCTCCCACGGGGACAAAAACATTCAGTACTTC.

The V call is TRBV28, the J call TRBJ1-1; 10 bases are shared with TRBD1. The V segment lost 5 bases and the J segment 1 base; nucleotides outside the gene matches: 10. Germline CDR1 reads MDHEN; CDR2 reads SYDVKM. This CDR3 has 17 residues. CDR3 DNA: TGTGCCAGCAGTCACGACAGGGGGCGGGTGGGGAACACTGAAGCTTTCTTT. Translated, it gives CASSHDRGRVGNTEAFF.

This clonotype was recorded at least ten times. The chain is built from TRBV7-3 and TRBJ2-1; 11 bases match TRBD2. CDR1 SGHTA and CDR2 FQGTGA come from the germline V gene. The CDR3 extends over 15 amino acids. V trimming: 4 bases; J trimming: 4 bases; junction bases outside the gene matches: 3. The CDR3 here is CASSSTSGAYNEQFF. In DNA, the CDR3 is TGTGCCAGCAGCTCGACTAGCGGGGCTTACAATGAGCAGTTCTTC.

Judged by abundance, this clonotype is medium-sized (0.01 to 0.1%). The V and J genes are TRBV7-2 and TRBJ2-5; no firm D call. Germline V CDR1 and CDR2: SGHTA, FQGNSA. The CDR3 loop spans 14 amino acids. The V end lost 2 bases, the J end lost 1 base, and 8 bases lay between the germline ends. As DNA, the CDR3 is TGTGCCAGCAGCTTAATTGGCAGCCAAGAGACCCAGTACTTC. As protein: CASSLIGSQETQYF.

This clonotype was seen many times. The chain uses TRBV9 and TRBJ2-7; TRBD1 agrees at 7 bases. J lost 5 bases, V lost 4 bases, and 6 bases had no gene match. Germline CDR1 SGDLS, CDR2 YYNGEE. The CDR3 totals 13 residues. CDR3 bases: TGTGCCAGCAGCCCAAAGACAGGGCACGAGCAGTACTTC. As protein: CASSPKTGHEQYF.

This clonotype was detected ten times or more. The chain combines TRBV4-1 with TRBJ1-6, with D tentatively TRBD1 (6 bases). This CDR3 contains 16 residues. Deletions cut 0 bases from V and 3 bases from J, with 9 bases between. Germline V gene sequence: CDR1 MGHRA, CDR2 YSYEKL. The CDR3: CASSQEAGVYNSPLHF. DNA for the CDR3: TGCGCCAGCAGCCAAGAAGCAGGGGTCTATAATTCACCCCTCCACTTT.

The chain carries TRBV19 and TRBJ2-7, with D uncertain. The V gene lost 7 bases and the J gene lost 2 bases, with 12 bases spanning the gap. The CDR3 runs to 13 residues. Per germline, CDR1 LNHDA and CDR2 SQIVND (reference sequence). In DNA form, the CDR3 reads TGTGCCAGTAAGAGGAATGACGCCTACGAGCAGTACTTC. It codes for CASKRNDAYEQYF. The variable domain in full, with the rest retrieved from reference TRBV19 and TRBJ2-7, is DGGITQSPKYLFRKEGQNVTLSCEQNLNHDAMYWYRQDPGQGLRLIYYSQIVNDFQKGDIAEGYSVSREKKESFPLTVTSAQKNPTAFYLCASKRNDAYEQYFGPGTRLTVT.

This clonotype was seen ten or more times. The V gene is TRBV18, the J gene TRBJ2-7, with 9 nucleotides matching TRBD2. Germline V gene lookup returns CDR1 KGHSH and CDR2 LQKENI. V was clipped by 0 bases and J by 5 bases; unmatched bases: 5. This CDR3 spans 15 amino acids. In DNA form, the CDR3 reads TGTGCCAGCTCACCACCAGCTAGCGGGATGAACGAGCAGTACTTC. Its translation: CASSPPASGMNEQYF. Full variable domain (rest looked up from reference TRBV18 and TRBJ2-7): NAGVMQNPRHLVRRRGQEARLRCSPMKGHSHVYWYRQLPEEGLKFMVYLQKENIIDESGMPKERFSAEFPKEGPSILRIQQVVRGDSAAYFCASSPPASGMNEQYFGPGTRLTVT.

This clonotype was picked up many times. The chain recombines TRBV20-1 with TRBJ2-2; 9 bases line up with TRBD1. The germline V gene has CDR1 DFQATT and CDR2 SNEGSKA (reference sequence). V dropped 0 bases and J dropped 7; count of bases not matched to a gene: 6. The CDR3 is 15 amino acids. CDR3 in DNA: TGCAGTGCTAGAGAACAGGGGGCGCAAGGCGGGGAGCTGTTTTTT. Its protein is CSAREQGAQGGELFF.

This clonotype was seen a few times. The rearrangement links TRBV20-1 to TRBJ2-3; 7 nucleotides align to TRBD2. V lost 1 base to trimming and J lost 6 bases; unmatched junction nucleotides: 7. From germline, CDR1 is DFQATT and CDR2 SNEGSKA (reference sequence). The CDR3 is 14 amino acids. The chain's CDR3 is CSARGVTSFDTQYF. The CDR3 DNA follows: TGCAGTGCTAGAGGTGTGACTAGCTTTGATACGCAGTATTTT.

Relative to its sample, this clonotype is medium-sized. The gene calls are TRBV7-6 and TRBJ2-1; D perhaps matches TRBD2 (6 bases). The CDR3 loop spans 18 amino acids. With 1 base removed from V and 5 bases from J, the gap between germline ends came to 21 bases. Germline V CDR1 and CDR2: SGHVS, FNYEAQ. The CDR3 DNA reads as TGTGCCAGCAGCTTAGGACCGGGAGCTTCTAAAAAGAACAATGAGCAGTTCTTC. It encodes CASSLGPGASKKNNEQFF.

The chain links TRBV20-1 to TRBJ1-4; no reliable D call. The CDR3 extends over 13 amino acids. V lost 7 bases and J 6 bases, leaving 15 bases between the germline ends. In germline, CDR1 is DFQATT, CDR2 SNEGSKA (reference sequence). This chain's CDR3 is CSVRAPGHEKLFF. CDR3 bases: TGCAGTGTTCGGGCCCCTGGGCATGAAAAACTGTTTTTT.

By frequency in the sample, this clonotype is medium-sized. V is TRBV18 and J is TRBJ2-2; D is possibly TRBD2 (5 bases). V lost 2 bases and J lost 6, with 19 bases in between. Germline values: CDR1 KGHSH, CDR2 LQKENI. This CDR3 has 17 residues. As DNA, the CDR3 is TGTGCCAGCTCACCAGAACCGTCTACGGGGAAAGCCGGGGAGCTGTTTTTT. Encoded protein: CASSPEPSTGKAGELFF.

The chain has TRBV6-5 and TRBJ2-2, with 8 bases aligning to TRBD1. The V gene's germline CDR1 is MNHEY and CDR2 SVGAGI. V trimming: 0 bases; J trimming: 1 base; junction bases outside the gene matches: 1. This CDR3 region has 16 residues. CDR3 protein: CASSYSTGVNTGELFF. CDR3 sequence (DNA): TGTGCCAGCAGTTACTCGACAGGGGTGAACACCGGGGAGCTGTTTTTT.

With respect to this clonotype: One end of the junction fails to match germline, which may point to a read error. The chain links TRBV3-1 to TRBJ2-3; the D is unclear. Per the germline V gene, CDR1 is LGHDT and CDR2 is YNNKEL (reference sequence). The CDR3 length is 12 residues. As DNA, the CDR3 is TGTGCCAGCAGCCAAGATTATCTGGCCAGGAGCTTT. It translates to CASSQDYLARSF.

This clonotype has a handful of counts. The CDR3 bases are TGTGCCATCAAACGCGGCCCCGGGGACGAGCAGTACTTC. Translation: CAIKRGPGDEQYF. The V and J genes are TRBV10-3 and TRBJ2-7; tentative D call: TRBD2 (5 bases). Looked up from germline, CDR1 is ENHRY and CDR2 is SYGVKD. The CDR3 has 13 residues. V gave up 7 bases and J gave up 5 bases, with 15 bases separating them.

This clonotype has at least ten counts. This chain uses TRBV12-3 or TRBV12-4 with TRBJ2-5, with D perhaps matching TRBD1 (6 bases). Trimming cost V 3 bases and J 5 bases, with 7 bases left between them. This CDR3 spans 12 amino acids. The CDR3 bases are TGTGCCAGCAGTTTCCAGGGGGAGACCCAGTACTTC. Its translation is CASSFQGETQYF.

This clonotype has a count of ten or more. The CDR3 spells CASRTTNTGELFF. The CDR3 region has the DNA TGCGCCAGCCGGACCACGAACACCGGGGAGCTGTTTTTT. The chain recombines TRBV5-1 with TRBJ2-2; D call uncertain. From germline, CDR1 is SGHRS and CDR2 YFSETQ. Trimming removed 7 bases at V and 0 bases at J, with 7 bases between. CDR3 length: 13 residues.

In its sample, this clonotype is medium-sized (0.01 to 0.1%). V usage is TRBV7-2 and J usage is TRBJ2-1, with 11 bases identical to TRBD2. With 1 base clipped from V and 7 bases from J, the junction kept 9 bases outside the gene matches. CDR3 length: 17 amino acids. Per germline, CDR1 SGHTA and CDR2 FQGNSA. The CDR3 spells CASSLVPPGLAVNEQFF. The CDR3 DNA follows: TGTGCCAGCAGCTTAGTACCCCCGGGACTAGCGGTTAATGAGCAGTTCTTC.

This clonotype was observed at least ten times. J is TRBJ1-4 and V is TRBV6-5; the D is unclear. The CDR3 is 15 residues long. Germline CDR1 and CDR2: MNHEY and SVGAGI. The ends were cut back, 2 bases at V and 5 bases at J, with 12 bases in the middle. The DNA of the CDR3 is TGTGCCAGCAGTTACCAGTTAGGAGAAAATGAAAAACTGTTTTTT. Its translation is CASSYQLGENEKLFF.

This clonotype was seen at least ten times. The chain uses TRBV27 and TRBJ1-4; tentatively, D is TRBD1 (5 bases). With 6 bases removed from V and 1 base from J, the gap between germline ends came to 9 bases. Looked up from germline, CDR1 is MNHEY and CDR2 is SMNVEV (reference sequence). CDR3 length: 14 residues. CDR3 in DNA: TGTGCCAGCAGGGGACGGTTAACTAATGAAAAACTGTTTTTT. Amino acids: CASRGRLTNEKLFF.

This clonotype was recorded many times. V usage is TRBV6-1 and J usage is TRBJ2-2; D is unresolved. Per germline, CDR1 MNHNS and CDR2 SASEGT. Trimming removed 1 base at V and 5 bases at J, with 8 bases between. The CDR3 has 14 amino acids. CDR3 residues: CASSEGVRTGELFF. In DNA form, the CDR3 reads TGTGCCAGCAGTGAAGGTGTACGTACCGGGGAGCTGTTTTTT.

There are many counts of this clonotype. The V and J genes are TRBV5-1 and TRBJ1-2, with a tentative D call TRBD1 (5 bases). Germline V gene lookup returns CDR1 SGHRS and CDR2 YFSETQ. Trimming removed 4 bases from V and 4 bases from J, with 14 bases in between. This CDR3 spans 14 amino acids. DNA of the CDR3: TGCGCCAGCAGCCCTGGGGCGGGCGTCTATGGCTACACCTTC. Protein: CASSPGAGVYGYTF.

This clonotype was seen many times. V gene TRBV12-3 or TRBV12-4 combines with J gene TRBJ1-1; D is unclear. There are 11 residues in the CDR3. Between the trimmed V and J ends, which lost 8 bases and 7 bases, there was a span of 11 bases. The CDR3 bases are TGTGCCAGCGGAGGGAAAAATGAAGCTTTCTTT. This encodes CASGGKNEAFF.